One and the same sample provided the 2 T cell receptor beta chains below, sequenced in a study of response to subunit inactivated influenza vaccine. TCRdb re-analysed the RT-PCR reads in MiXCR, keeping a single row per CDR3 protein. This table has about 480,000 distinct CDR3 sequences, 9.5% to 12% appearing once. Sequences were derived from PBMCs from blood, sampled about 6 weeks after vaccination. The receptors stem from a man aged 50 to 59 who received an inactivated influenza vaccine.

The V and J genes are TRBV10-3 and TRBJ2-7; D unresolved. This CDR3 is 11 amino acids long. CDR1 is ENHRY and CDR2 is SYGVKD in the germline V gene. Trimming pared 4 bases from V and 6 bases from J, leaving 7 bases between. CDR3 amino acids: CAISGSSEQYF. Written as DNA, the CDR3 is TGTGCCATCAGTGGGTCTAGCGAGCAGTACTTC.

V is TRBV5-5 and J is TRBJ2-1; D might be TRBD2 (6 bases). CDR1 SGHKS and CDR2 YYEKEE come from the germline V gene (reference sequence). V was clipped by 4 bases and J by 7 bases, with 18 bases between them. This CDR3 is built from 15 residues. The CDR3 here is CASSELSGVRNEQFF. The CDR3 nucleotides read TGTGCCAGCAGCGAACTTAGCGGAGTCCGTAATGAGCAGTTCTTC.